This T cell receptor beta chain was sequenced during a study of T cell changes during pregnancy in multiple sclerosis. TCRdb keeps only in-frame clones here, not all; method: immunoSEQ multiplex PCR. The sample has about 75,000 clones, about 89% seen once. This specimen consisted of peripheral blood, obtained in the first trimester of pregnancy. The receptor's source is a female donor in good health, enrolled as a control in a pregnancy study.

The CDR3 protein is CASSLRGGANVLTF. The CDR3 nucleotides read TGTGCCAGCAGTTTACGAGGTGGGGCCAACGTCCTGACTTTC. The chain uses TRBV28 and TRBJ2-6, with D uncertain. Between the trimmed V and J ends, which lost 2 bases and 3 bases, there was a span of 5 bases. This CDR3 contains 14 residues. Germline CDR1 and CDR2: MDHEN and SYDVKM.